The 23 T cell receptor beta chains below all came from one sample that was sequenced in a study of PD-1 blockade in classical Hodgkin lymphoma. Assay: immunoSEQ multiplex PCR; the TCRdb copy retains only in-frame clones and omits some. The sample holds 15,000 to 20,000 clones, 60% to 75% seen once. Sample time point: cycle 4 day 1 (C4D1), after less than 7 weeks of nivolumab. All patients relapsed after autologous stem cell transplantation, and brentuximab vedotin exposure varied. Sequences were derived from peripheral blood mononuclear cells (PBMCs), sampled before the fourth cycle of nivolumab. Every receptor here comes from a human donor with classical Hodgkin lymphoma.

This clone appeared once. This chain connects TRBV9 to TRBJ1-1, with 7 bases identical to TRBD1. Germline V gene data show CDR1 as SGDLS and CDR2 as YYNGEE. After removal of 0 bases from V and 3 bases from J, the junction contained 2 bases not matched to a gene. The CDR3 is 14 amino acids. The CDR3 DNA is TGTGCCAGCAGCGTAGCTACAGGGGACACTGAAGCTTTCTTT. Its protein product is CASSVATGDTEAFF.

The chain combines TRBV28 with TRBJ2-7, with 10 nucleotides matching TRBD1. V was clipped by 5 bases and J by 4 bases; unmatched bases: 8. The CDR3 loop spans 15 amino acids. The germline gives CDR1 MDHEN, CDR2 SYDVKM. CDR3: CASSRQDRGQYEQYF. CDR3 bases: TGTGCCAGCAGTAGGCAAGACAGGGGGCAATACGAGCAGTACTTC.

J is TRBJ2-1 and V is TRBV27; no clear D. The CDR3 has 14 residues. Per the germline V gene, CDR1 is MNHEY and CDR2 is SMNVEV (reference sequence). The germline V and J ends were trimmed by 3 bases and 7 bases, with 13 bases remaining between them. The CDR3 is CASSFIRSTNEQFF. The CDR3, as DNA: TGTGCCAGCAGTTTCATAAGGTCAACGAATGAGCAGTTCTTC.

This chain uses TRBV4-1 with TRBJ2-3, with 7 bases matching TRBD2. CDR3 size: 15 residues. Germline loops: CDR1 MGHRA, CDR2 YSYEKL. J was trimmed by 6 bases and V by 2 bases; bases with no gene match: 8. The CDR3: CASSQSVGGYDTQYF. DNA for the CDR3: TGCGCCAGCAGCCAAAGCGTGGGAGGGTATGATACGCAGTATTTT.

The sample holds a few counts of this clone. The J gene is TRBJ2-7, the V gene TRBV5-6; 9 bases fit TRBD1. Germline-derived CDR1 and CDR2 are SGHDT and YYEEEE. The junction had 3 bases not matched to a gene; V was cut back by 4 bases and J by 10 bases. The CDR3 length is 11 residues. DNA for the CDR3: TGTGCCAGCAGCACAGGGGGCAGTCAGTACTTC. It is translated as CASSTGGSQYF.

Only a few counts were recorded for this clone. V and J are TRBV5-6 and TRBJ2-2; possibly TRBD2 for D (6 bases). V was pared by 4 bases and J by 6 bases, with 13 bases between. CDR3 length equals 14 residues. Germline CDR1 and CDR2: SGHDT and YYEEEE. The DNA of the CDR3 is TGTGCCAGCAGCCCGTTGGGGGGAGCCGGGGAGCTGTTTTTT. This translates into CASSPLGGAGELFF.

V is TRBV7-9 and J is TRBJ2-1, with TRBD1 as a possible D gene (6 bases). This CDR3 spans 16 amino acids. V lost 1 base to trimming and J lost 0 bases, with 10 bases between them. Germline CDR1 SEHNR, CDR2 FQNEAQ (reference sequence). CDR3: CASSLGTGFSYNEQFF. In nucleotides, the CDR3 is TGTGCCAGCAGCTTAGGAACAGGGTTCTCCTACAATGAGCAGTTCTTC.

Here the CDR3 reads CASSLGQVWGEKLFF. In nucleotides, the CDR3 is TGTGCCAGCAGCTTAGGGCAGGTGTGGGGTGAAAAACTGTTTTTT. This sequence joins TRBV11-2 and TRBJ1-4; D is unclear. The germline V gene has CDR1 SGHAT and CDR2 FQNNGV. This CDR3 is 15 amino acids long. Trimming left V 1 base short and J 7 bases short, with 13 bases between.

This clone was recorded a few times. The CDR3 region is CASKGREGTVNYGYTF. The CDR3, as DNA: TGTGCCAGCAAGGGCCGAGAGGGGACAGTAAACTATGGCTACACCTTC. J is TRBJ1-2 and V is TRBV27; TRBD1 aligns across 7 bases. CDR1 and CDR2 (germline): MNHEY, SMNVEV (reference sequence). The CDR3 has 16 amino acids. V was clipped by 7 bases and J by 2 bases; unmatched bases: 13.

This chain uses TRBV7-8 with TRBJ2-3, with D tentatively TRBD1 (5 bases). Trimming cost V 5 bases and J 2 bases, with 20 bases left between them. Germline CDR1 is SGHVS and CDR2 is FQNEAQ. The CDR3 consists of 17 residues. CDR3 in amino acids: CASSLSGRARATDTQYF. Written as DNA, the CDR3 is TGTGCCAGCAGCCTTAGTGGCAGGGCCCGGGCCACAGATACGCAGTATTTT.

The DNA for the CDR3 is TGTGCCAGCAGCCGGGACGGCGATCAGCCCCAGCATTTT. Translating gives CASSRDGDQPQHF. The chain has TRBV5-4 and TRBJ1-5; D possibly corresponds to TRBD1 (5 bases). The CDR3 has 13 amino acids. Germline lookup yields CDR1 SGHNT and CDR2 YYREEE (reference sequence). The V end lost 4 bases, the J end lost 5 bases, and 10 bases lay between the germline ends. The variable domain in full, with the rest retrieved from reference TRBV5-4 and TRBJ1-5, is ETGVTQSPTHLIKTRGQQVTLRCSSQSGHNTVSWYQQALGQGPQFIFQYYREEENGRGNFPPRFSGLQFPNYSSELNVNALELDDSALYLCASSRDGDQPQHFGDGTRLSIL.

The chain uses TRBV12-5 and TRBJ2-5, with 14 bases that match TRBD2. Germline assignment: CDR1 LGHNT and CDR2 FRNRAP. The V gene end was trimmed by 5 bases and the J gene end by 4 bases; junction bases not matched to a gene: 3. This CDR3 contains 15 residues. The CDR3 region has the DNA TGTGCTAGTGGTCCTGGGACTAGCGGGAGAGAGACCCAGTACTTC. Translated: CASGPGTSGRETQYF.

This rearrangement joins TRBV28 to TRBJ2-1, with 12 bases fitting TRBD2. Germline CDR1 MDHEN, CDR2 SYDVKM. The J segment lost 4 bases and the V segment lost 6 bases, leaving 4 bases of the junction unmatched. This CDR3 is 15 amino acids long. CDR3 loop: CASSPLAGGYNEQFF. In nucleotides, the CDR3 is TGTGCCAGCAGCCCTCTAGCGGGAGGGTACAATGAGCAGTTCTTC.

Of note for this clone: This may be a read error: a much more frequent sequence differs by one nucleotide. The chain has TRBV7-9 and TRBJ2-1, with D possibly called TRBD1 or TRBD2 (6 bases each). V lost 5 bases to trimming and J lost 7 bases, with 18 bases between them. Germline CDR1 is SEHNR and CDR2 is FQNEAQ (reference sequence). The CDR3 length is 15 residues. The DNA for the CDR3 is TGTGCCAGCAGCCCCGTGGGGGGCGCGAGGAATGAGCAGTTCTTC. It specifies CASSPVGGARNEQFF.

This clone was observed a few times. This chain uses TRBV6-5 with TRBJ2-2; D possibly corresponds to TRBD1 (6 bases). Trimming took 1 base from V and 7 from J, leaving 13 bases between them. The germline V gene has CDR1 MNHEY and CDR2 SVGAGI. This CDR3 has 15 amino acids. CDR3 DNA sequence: TGTGCCAGCAGTTACTTCCCCACAGGGCTCGGGGAGCTGTTTTTT. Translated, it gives CASSYFPTGLGELFF.

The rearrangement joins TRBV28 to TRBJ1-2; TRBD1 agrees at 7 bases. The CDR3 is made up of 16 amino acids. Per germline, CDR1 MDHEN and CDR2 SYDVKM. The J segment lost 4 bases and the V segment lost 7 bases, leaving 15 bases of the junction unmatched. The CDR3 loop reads CASTALGATGSYGYTF. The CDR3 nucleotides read TGTGCCAGCACAGCCCTGGGGGCGACAGGGTCCTATGGCTACACCTTC.

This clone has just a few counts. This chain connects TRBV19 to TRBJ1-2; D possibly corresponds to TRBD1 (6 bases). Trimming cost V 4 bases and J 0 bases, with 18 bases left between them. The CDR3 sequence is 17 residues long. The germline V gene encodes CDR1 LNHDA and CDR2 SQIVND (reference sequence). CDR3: CASSTRDTLRTNYGYTF. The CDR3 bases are TGTGCCAGTAGTACCCGGGACACCCTCCGTACTAACTATGGCTACACCTTC. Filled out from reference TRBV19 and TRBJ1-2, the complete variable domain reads DGGITQSPKYLFRKEGQNVTLSCEQNLNHDAMYWYRQDPGQGLRLIYYSQIVNDFQKGDIAEGYSVSREKKESFPLTVTSAQKNPTAFYLCASSTRDTLRTNYGYTFGSGTRLTVV.

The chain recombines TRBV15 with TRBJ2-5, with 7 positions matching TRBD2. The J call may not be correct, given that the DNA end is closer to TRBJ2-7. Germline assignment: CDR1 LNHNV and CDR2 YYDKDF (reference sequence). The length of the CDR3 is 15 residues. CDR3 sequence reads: CATSRDLGTTDEQYF. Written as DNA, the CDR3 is TGTGCCACCAGCAGAGATCTTGGGACTACGGACGAGCAGTACTTC.

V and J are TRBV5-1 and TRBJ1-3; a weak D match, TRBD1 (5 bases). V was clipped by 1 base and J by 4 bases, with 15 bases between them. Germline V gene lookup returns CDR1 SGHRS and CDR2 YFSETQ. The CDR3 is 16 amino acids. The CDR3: CASSLQSQGTGNTIYF. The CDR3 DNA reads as TGCGCCAGCAGCTTGCAGAGCCAGGGTACGGGAAACACCATATATTTT.

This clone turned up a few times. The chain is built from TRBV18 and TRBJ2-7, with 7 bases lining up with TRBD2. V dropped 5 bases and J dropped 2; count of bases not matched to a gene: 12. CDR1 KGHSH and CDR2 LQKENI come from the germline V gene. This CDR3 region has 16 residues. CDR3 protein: CASSRSAGSVPYEQYF. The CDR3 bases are TGTGCCAGCTCAAGATCAGCGGGGAGCGTACCCTACGAGCAGTACTTC.

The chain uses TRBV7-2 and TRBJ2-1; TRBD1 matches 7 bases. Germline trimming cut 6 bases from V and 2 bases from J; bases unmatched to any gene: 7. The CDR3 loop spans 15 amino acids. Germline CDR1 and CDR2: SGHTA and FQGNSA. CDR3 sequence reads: CASRPGQVTYNEQFF. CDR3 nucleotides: TGTGCCAGCAGACCCGGACAGGTCACCTACAATGAGCAGTTCTTC.

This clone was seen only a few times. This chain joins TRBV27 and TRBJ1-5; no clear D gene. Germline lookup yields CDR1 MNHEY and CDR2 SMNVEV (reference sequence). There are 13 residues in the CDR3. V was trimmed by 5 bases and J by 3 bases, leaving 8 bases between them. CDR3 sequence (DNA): TGTGCCAGCAGTCCCGGAGACAATCAGCCCCAGCATTTT. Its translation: CASSPGDNQPQHF.

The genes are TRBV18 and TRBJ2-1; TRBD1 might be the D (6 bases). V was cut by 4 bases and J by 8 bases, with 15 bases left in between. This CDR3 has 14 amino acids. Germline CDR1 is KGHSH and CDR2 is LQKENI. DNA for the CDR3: TGTGCCAGCTCACTCAGGGGCCGGTGGGATGAGCAGTTCTTC. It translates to CASSLRGRWDEQFF.